This T cell receptor (beta chain) was retrieved from a study of T cell responses to AZD1222 COVID-19 vaccine. Study information: Second-dose timings of about 4 or about 12 weeks were pooled.

The germline V gene encodes CDR1 SGHVS and CDR2 FQNEAQ. The CDR3 length is 15 residues. Trimming pared 1 base from V and 0 bases from J, leaving 7 bases between. Regarding this clone: As yet, its antigen is unknown.

Clones were read by immunoSEQ multiplex PCR, and TCRdb kept only the in-frame ones, dropping some. The table shows about 92,000 clones, with approximately 90% occurring only once. Points from the study as a whole: Baseline serology detected seropositivity in only a handful of AZD1222 recipients. Spike-wide vaccine-associated CD4 TCRs dominated at 160-218 and 743-854. After the peak T cell response, and only then, were repertoires sampled.

This clonotype was obtained from an adult in good health. The gene calls are TRBV7-8 and TRBJ1-3; D remains unclear. This specimen consisted of peripheral blood, obtained on day 0 of AZD1222 vaccination. CDR3 region: CASSLVSVSGNTIYF. The CDR3 region has the DNA TGTGCCAGCAGCTTAGTTTCCGTCTCTGGAAACACCATATATTTT. Full variable domain (rest looked up from reference TRBV7-8 and TRBJ1-3): GAGVSQSPRYKVAKRGQDVALRCDPISGHVSLFWYQQALGQGPEFLTYFQNEAQLDKSGLPSDRFFAERPEGSVSTLKIQRTQQEDSAVYLCASSLVSVSGNTIYFGEGSWLTVV.